The entry below describes one T cell receptor beta chain. Its antigen is as yet unknown. With a J-beta primer mix and a sample-barcoded 5' primer, a second PCR ran roughly 6 to 11 cycles. The template-switch adaptor, which had 12 random nucleotides, put a tag on each cDNA molecule. Per-sample output comprised a minimum of 2.5 million paired-end reads containing CDR3. One entry per CDR3 protein, called by TCRdb with MiXCR from the 5' RACE reads. The data hold roughly 860,000 distinct CDR3 sequences, with approximately 67% observed a single time. Drawn from each donor were 8.5 to 10 milliliters of peripheral blood. The data were obtained in a study of blood T cells in healthy people across ages. V was clipped by 2 bases and J by 4 bases, with 13 bases between them. Germline-derived CDR1 and CDR2 are SGHKS and YYEKEE (reference sequence). The CDR3 consists of 15 residues. Study outcomes and limitations: Among T cells, TCR beta diversity per million cells dropped roughly linearly as age rose.

This sequence joins TRBV5-5 and TRBJ1-5; D remains unclear. Sequenced input: blood. The receptor comes from a man aged 25 to 45 in good health. CDR3 sequence reads: CASSFTHAANQPQHF. In DNA, the CDR3 is TGTGCCAGCAGCTTCACTCACGCGGCGAATCAGCCCCAGCATTTT. Combining the CDR3 with reference TRBV5-5 and TRBJ1-5 gives the whole variable domain DAGVTQSPTHLIKTRGQQVTLRCSPISGHKSVSWYQQVLGQGPQFIFQYYEKEERGRGNFPDRFSARQFPNYSSELNVNALLLGDSALYLCASSFTHAANQPQHFGDGTRLSIL.